The source of this T cell receptor beta chain is a study of spatial heterogeneity in lung cancer. Germline-derived CDR1 and CDR2 are SGHTA and FQGNSA. The CDR3 runs 13 residues. V was trimmed by 1 base and J by 9 bases, leaving 10 bases between them. TCRdb reprocessed the 5' RACE reads with MiXCR, giving one entry per CDR3 protein. The table has around 10,000 distinct CDR3 sequences, 3% to 4.5% seen once; the top ten hold around 6.9%. Indicated time point: sample taken at primary tumor resection. Sequencing was performed on whole RNA extracted from tumor and nontumor lung tissue, or from frozen PBMC, and the material was left unsorted.

The rearrangement links TRBV7-2 to TRBJ1-5, with unresolved D. This specimen consisted of normal lung tissue next to the tumor, obtained at surgery. This TCR came from a male donor with early-stage non-small cell lung cancer. The chain's CDR3 is CASSLDTFGPQHF. CDR3 DNA sequence: TGTGCCAGCAGCTTAGACACTTTTGGGCCCCAGCATTTT.